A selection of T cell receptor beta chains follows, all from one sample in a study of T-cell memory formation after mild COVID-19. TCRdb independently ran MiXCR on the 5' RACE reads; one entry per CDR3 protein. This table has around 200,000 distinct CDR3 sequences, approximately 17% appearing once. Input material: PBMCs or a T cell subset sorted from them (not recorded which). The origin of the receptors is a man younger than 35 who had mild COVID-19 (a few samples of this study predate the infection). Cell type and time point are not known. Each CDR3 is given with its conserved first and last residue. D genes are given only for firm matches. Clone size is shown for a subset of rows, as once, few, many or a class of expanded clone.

cdr3_aa: CASSQNQPQHF; cdr3_nt: TGTGCCAGTAGCCAAAATCAGCCCCAGCATTTT; j_call: TRBJ1-5; clone_size: .; cdr3_length: 11; v_call: TRBV19; d_call: .
cdr3_aa: CASSLEGAGDTQYF; cdr3_nt: TGCGCCAGCAGCTTGGAAGGGGCAGGCGATACGCAGTATTTT; j_call: TRBJ2-3; clone_size: .; cdr3_length: 14; v_call: TRBV5-1; d_call: .
cdr3_aa: CSAPGRKNEKLFF; cdr3_nt: TGCAGTGCACCGGGACGGAAGAATGAAAAACTGTTTTTT; j_call: TRBJ1-4; clone_size: .; cdr3_length: 13; v_call: TRBV20-1; d_call: .
cdr3_aa: CASSPVHGRGTDTQYF; cdr3_nt: TGTGCCAGCAGCCCGGTCCATGGGCGGGGAACAGATACGCAGTATTTT; j_call: TRBJ2-3; clone_size: few; cdr3_length: 16; v_call: TRBV9; d_call: .
cdr3_aa: CASSTDTYQPQHF; cdr3_nt: TGTGCCAGCAGCACCGACACTTATCAGCCCCAGCATTTT; j_call: TRBJ1-5; clone_size: few; cdr3_length: 13; v_call: TRBV7-2; d_call: .
cdr3_aa: CASRRTINTQYF; cdr3_nt: TGTGCCAGCAGACGGACAATCAATACGCAGTATTTT; j_call: TRBJ2-3; clone_size: .; cdr3_length: 12; v_call: TRBV6-2/TRBV6-3; d_call: .
cdr3_aa: CASSEGTGSYEQYF; cdr3_nt: TGCGCCAGCAGTGAGGGGACAGGGAGCTACGAGCAGTACTTC; j_call: TRBJ2-7; clone_size: .; cdr3_length: 14; v_call: TRBV10-1; d_call: TRBD1
cdr3_aa: CSVAGARDTQYF; cdr3_nt: TGCAGCGTTGCAGGGGCCCGAGATACGCAGTATTTT; j_call: TRBJ2-3; clone_size: few; cdr3_length: 12; v_call: TRBV29-1; d_call: .
cdr3_aa: CASSDMNTEAFF; cdr3_nt: TGTGCCAGCAGTGACATGAACACTGAAGCTTTCTTT; j_call: TRBJ1-1; clone_size: .; cdr3_length: 12; v_call: TRBV6-2/TRBV6-3; d_call: .
cdr3_aa: CATSRAAGLAAGELFF; cdr3_nt: TGTGCCACCAGCAGAGCAGCAGGACTAGCTGCCGGGGAGCTGTTTTTT; j_call: TRBJ2-2; clone_size: few; cdr3_length: 16; v_call: TRBV15; d_call: TRBD2
cdr3_aa: CASSVGSANYGYTF; cdr3_nt: TGTGCCAGCAGCGTAGGTAGCGCTAACTATGGCTACACCTTC; j_call: TRBJ1-2; clone_size: .; cdr3_length: 14; v_call: TRBV9; d_call: .
cdr3_aa: CSARAPGQGTDTQYF; cdr3_nt: TGCAGTGCTAGAGCACCGGGACAGGGAACAGATACGCAGTATTTT; j_call: TRBJ2-3; clone_size: .; cdr3_length: 15; v_call: TRBV20-1; d_call: TRBD1
cdr3_aa: CASSLGGRGNEQFF; cdr3_nt: TGTGCCAGCAGCTTAGGTGGCAGGGGAAATGAGCAGTTCTTC; j_call: TRBJ2-1; clone_size: .; cdr3_length: 14; v_call: TRBV7-3; d_call: .
cdr3_aa: CASSRTTGADTQYF; cdr3_nt: TGCGCCAGCAGCAGAACGACAGGGGCAGATACGCAGTATTTT; j_call: TRBJ2-3; clone_size: .; cdr3_length: 14; v_call: TRBV5-1; d_call: TRBD1
cdr3_aa: CASRRQAFGQPQHF; cdr3_nt: TGTGCCAGCAGACGACAGGCGTTTGGGCAGCCCCAGCATTTT; j_call: TRBJ1-5; clone_size: .; cdr3_length: 14; v_call: TRBV5-5; d_call: .
cdr3_aa: CASSYSTAYEQYF; cdr3_nt: TGTGCCAGCAGTTACTCGACAGCCTACGAGCAGTACTTC; j_call: TRBJ2-7; clone_size: few; cdr3_length: 13; v_call: TRBV6-5; d_call: .
cdr3_aa: CASSLGVQPEKLFF; cdr3_nt: TGTGCCAGCAGCTTGGGAGTCCAGCCTGAAAAACTGTTTTTT; j_call: TRBJ1-4; clone_size: .; cdr3_length: 14; v_call: TRBV7-2; d_call: .
cdr3_aa: CASSSGWGQGTGDTQYF; cdr3_nt: TGTGCCAGCAGCTCCGGTTGGGGACAGGGTACTGGAGATACGCAGTATTTT; j_call: TRBJ2-3; clone_size: few; cdr3_length: 17; v_call: TRBV7-2; d_call: TRBD1
cdr3_aa: CAHAGHTDTQYF; cdr3_nt: TGTGCCCACGCAGGGCACACAGATACGCAGTATTTT; j_call: TRBJ2-3; clone_size: .; cdr3_length: 12; v_call: TRBV11-2; d_call: .
cdr3_aa: CATSRDRGPGTEAFF; cdr3_nt: TGTGCCACCAGCAGAGACAGGGGGCCAGGCACTGAAGCTTTCTTT; j_call: TRBJ1-1; clone_size: .; cdr3_length: 15; v_call: TRBV15; d_call: TRBD1
cdr3_aa: CASRPALSGINEQFF; cdr3_nt: TGTGCCAGCAGACCGGCCCTAAGTGGAATCAATGAGCAGTTCTTC; j_call: TRBJ2-1; clone_size: many; cdr3_length: 15; v_call: TRBV7-2; d_call: .
cdr3_aa: CASSITGNTEAFF; cdr3_nt: TGTGCCAGCAGCATCACAGGGAACACTGAAGCTTTCTTT; j_call: TRBJ1-1; clone_size: many; cdr3_length: 13; v_call: TRBV5-5; d_call: .
cdr3_aa: CASSRGLAGGQETQYF; cdr3_nt: TGCGCCAGCAGCCGGGGACTAGCGGGGGGGCAAGAGACCCAGTACTTC; j_call: TRBJ2-5; clone_size: few; cdr3_length: 16; v_call: TRBV5-1; d_call: TRBD2
cdr3_aa: CSVGVREQFF; cdr3_nt: TGCAGCGTTGGAGTGCGTGAGCAGTTCTTC; j_call: TRBJ2-1; clone_size: .; cdr3_length: 10; v_call: TRBV29-1; d_call: .
cdr3_aa: CASSPYDRGYGYTF; cdr3_nt: TGTGCCAGCAGCCCATACGACAGGGGCTATGGCTACACCTTC; j_call: TRBJ1-2; clone_size: .; cdr3_length: 14; v_call: TRBV12-3/TRBV12-4; d_call: TRBD1
cdr3_aa: CASSLDMNTEAFF; cdr3_nt: TGTGCCAGCAGCTTAGATATGAACACTGAAGCTTTCTTT; j_call: TRBJ1-1; clone_size: many; cdr3_length: 13; v_call: TRBV7-2; d_call: .
cdr3_aa: CSAPSQGDTEAFF; cdr3_nt: TGCAGTGCCCCCTCCCAGGGGGACACTGAAGCTTTCTTT; j_call: TRBJ1-1; clone_size: .; cdr3_length: 13; v_call: TRBV20-1; d_call: TRBD1
cdr3_aa: CASRAGLTGQPQHF; cdr3_nt: TGTGCCAGCAGGGCAGGATTAACTGGACAGCCCCAGCATTTT; j_call: TRBJ1-5; clone_size: .; cdr3_length: 14; v_call: TRBV2; d_call: .
cdr3_aa: CASSFDSLYGYTF; cdr3_nt: TGTGCCAGCAGTTTCGACAGCCTCTATGGCTACACCTTC; j_call: TRBJ1-2; clone_size: .; cdr3_length: 13; v_call: TRBV12-3/TRBV12-4; d_call: .
cdr3_aa: CASSNLPSYEQFF; cdr3_nt: TGTGCCAGCAGCAACCTCCCGAGTTACGAGCAGTTCTTC; j_call: TRBJ2-1; clone_size: few; cdr3_length: 13; v_call: TRBV6-1; d_call: .
cdr3_aa: CASSLGPRESYEQYF; cdr3_nt: TGCGCCAGCAGCTTAGGTCCTCGGGAAAGCTACGAGCAGTACTTC; j_call: TRBJ2-7; clone_size: many; cdr3_length: 15; v_call: TRBV5-1; d_call: .
cdr3_aa: CASSFWGEQFF; cdr3_nt: TGTGCCAGCAGCTTCTGGGGTGAGCAGTTCTTC; j_call: TRBJ2-1; clone_size: few; cdr3_length: 11; v_call: TRBV7-6; d_call: .